Presented here are 12 T cell receptor beta chains from one specimen sequenced in a study of cytomegalovirus exposure and HLA in healthy donors. A multiplex PCR was run with 60 Vbeta primers and 13 Jbeta primers. The method was immunoSEQ multiplex PCR; TCRdb's version includes in-frame clones alone and lacks a portion of them. The sample has about 200,000 clones; around four fifths are singletons. Sequencing input: PBMCs. Receptors were obtained from a man aged 40-50 years in good health and CMV-seropositive.

The V and J genes are TRBV9 and TRBJ2-5, with D possibly matching TRBD2 (6 bases). The germline V gene has CDR1 SGDLS and CDR2 YYNGEE. V was clipped by 5 bases and J by 4 bases, with 15 bases between them. The CDR3 loop spans 14 amino acids. The CDR3 is CASSQGGQGETQYF. DNA for the CDR3: TGTGCCAGCAGTCAAGGAGGGCAAGGAGAGACCCAGTACTTC.

The chain joins TRBV7-9 to TRBJ2-7; 9 bases match TRBD1. J lost 2 bases, V lost 4 bases, and 9 bases had no gene match. Germline CDR1 and CDR2: SEHNR and FQNEAQ (reference sequence). The CDR3 is 16 residues long. In DNA, the CDR3 is TGTGCCAGCAGCTCACAGGGGGACAGGGCAACCTACGAGCAGTACTTC. Encoded protein: CASSSQGDRATYEQYF.

V gene TRBV6-1 combines with J gene TRBJ1-1, with unresolved D. V was shortened by 2 bases and J by 5 bases, with 12 bases between the two germline ends. Per the germline V gene, CDR1 is MNHNS and CDR2 is SASEGT. The CDR3 runs to 14 residues. The CDR3 bases are TGTGCCAGCAGTGAACCCACCCGGAGGACTGAAGCTTTCTTT. Encoded protein: CASSEPTRRTEAFF.

This chain connects TRBV2 to TRBJ1-2, with D possibly TRBD1 on 5 matching bases. The V end lost 2 bases, the J end lost 1 base, and 14 bases lay between the germline ends. Germline V gene lookup returns CDR1 SNHLY and CDR2 FYNNEI. The CDR3 has 16 residues. Here the CDR3 DNA reads TGTGCCAGCAGTGAATTCCAAAGGGGCGATAACTATGGCTACACCTTC. Translation: CASSEFQRGDNYGYTF.

This chain connects TRBV2 to TRBJ2-1; 7 bases align to TRBD1. The CDR3 extends over 14 amino acids. V lost 4 bases and J lost 4; bases outside the gene matches: 4. The V gene's germline CDR1 is SNHLY and CDR2 FYNNEI. The chain's CDR3 is CASSGGTAYNEQFF. CDR3 sequence (DNA): TGTGCCAGCAGTGGTGGGACAGCATACAATGAGCAGTTCTTC.

The rearrangement uses TRBV6-5 and TRBJ2-5; 9 positions agree with TRBD1. Judging by the DNA end, TRBJ2-7 fits better; the J call may be wrong. The germline V gene encodes CDR1 MNHEY and CDR2 SVGAGI. The CDR3 loop spans 14 amino acids. CDR3 amino acids: CASSGQGLDYEQYF. CDR3 in DNA: TGTGCCAGCAGCGGACAGGGGCTTGACTACGAGCAGTACTTC.

The rearrangement links TRBV11-2 to TRBJ2-5; 7 nucleotides align to TRBD1. The CDR3 runs 14 residues. J was trimmed by 3 bases and V by 3 bases; bases with no gene match: 4. Germline V gene data show CDR1 as SGHAT and CDR2 as FQNNGV. The CDR3 here is CASSFQGTEETQYF. CDR3 nucleotide sequence: TGTGCCAGCAGCTTCCAAGGGACAGAAGAGACCCAGTACTTC.

This rearrangement joins TRBV27 to TRBJ2-1, with a tentative D call TRBD2 (6 bases). The CDR3 sequence is 18 residues long. V was cut by 1 base and J by 3 bases, with 19 bases left in between. Germline-derived CDR1 and CDR2 are MNHEY and SMNVEV (reference sequence). This CDR3 reads CASSLYSGAPQSYNEQFF. The CDR3 nucleotides are TGTGCCAGCAGTTTATATAGCGGAGCTCCCCAGAGCTACAATGAGCAGTTCTTC.

The V gene is TRBV9, the J gene TRBJ2-1; D remains unclear. The CDR3 loop spans 11 amino acids. Germline V lookup: CDR1 SGDLS, CDR2 YYNGEE. Between the trimmed V and J ends, which lost 2 bases and 9 bases, there was a span of 6 bases. CDR3 loop: CASSVSVEQFF. In DNA, the CDR3 is TGTGCCAGCAGCGTTTCGGTTGAGCAGTTCTTC.

The chain uses TRBV12-2 and TRBJ2-7; the table's D call, TRBD1, was not checked against the DNA. TRBV12-2 has pseudogene status. The CDR3 extends over 16 amino acids. CDR3 region: CASRLEGTGPSYEQYF. CDR3 DNA sequence: TGTGCAAGTCGCTTAGAGGGGACAGGGCCCTCCTACGAGCAGTACTTC.

The chain is built from TRBV30 and TRBJ2-3; D perhaps matches TRBD1 (7 bases). CDR3 length: 12 amino acids. Trimming took off 4 bases at V and 6 bases at J, with 11 bases between the two ends. Germline values: CDR1 GTSNPN, CDR2 SVGIG (reference sequence). The CDR3 nucleotides read TGTGCCTGGACCAGGGGGGCGGATACGCAGTATTTT. Amino acid sequence: CAWTRGADTQYF.

The rearrangement joins TRBV11-3 to TRBJ2-3; 9 positions agree with TRBD1. The length of the CDR3 is 16 residues. Trimming took 1 base from V and 5 from J; bases not matched to a gene: 7. Germline values: CDR1 SGHNT, CDR2 YENEEA. The CDR3 DNA reads TGTGCCAGCAGCTTAGGACTCGGGACAGGGAGAGATACGCAGTATTTT. Translation: CASSLGLGTGRDTQYF.